These 3 T cell receptor beta chains were sequenced from one sample in a study of molecular identifiers for immune sequencing clone quantification. TCRdb analysed the PCR reads with MiXCR anew, one entry per CDR3 protein. This table holds approximately 550,000 distinct CDR3 sequences, about a fifth found once. The sequenced material came from naive CD8+ T cells from blood, with Jurkat cell RNA spiked in. The subset: FACS-sorted CD8+CD4-CCR7+CD45RA+ naive T cells. The receptors originated from a human donor in good health. Some libraries in this study had Jurkat cell RNA spiked in.

This clonotype was observed many times. The rearrangement links TRBV6-5 to TRBJ1-1, with 9 bases aligning to TRBD1. Germline CDR1 reads MNHEY; CDR2 reads SVGAGI. Germline trimming cut 8 bases from V and 4 bases from J; bases unmatched to any gene: 2. The CDR3 contains 12 residues. CDR3 protein: CASRTGATEAFF. CDR3 DNA: TGTGCCAGCCGGACAGGGGCCACTGAAGCTTTCTTT.

This clonotype was found a few times. The CDR3 bases are TGTGCCAGCAGCGTCGAGGGGACAGGTGGGTCAGATACGCAGTATTTT. Encoded protein: CASSVEGTGGSDTQYF. This chain connects TRBV9 to TRBJ2-3; 8 bases are shared with TRBD1. The CDR3 is made up of 16 amino acids. V lost 2 bases to trimming and J lost 4 bases; unmatched junction nucleotides: 9. Germline V CDR1 and CDR2: SGDLS, YYNGEE. Full variable domain (rest looked up from reference TRBV9 and TRBJ2-3): DSGVTQTPKHLITATGQRVTLRCSPRSGDLSVYWYQQSLDQGLQFLIQYYNGEERAKGNILERFSAQQFPDLHSELNLSSLELGDSALYFCASSVEGTGGSDTQYFGPGTRLTVL.

J is TRBJ2-1 and V is TRBV13; 7 nucleotides align to TRBD2. CDR1 is PRHDT, CDR2 FYEKMQ, per germline (reference sequence). This CDR3 is 17 amino acids long. The V and J ends lost 5 bases and 9 bases, in that order; junction bases with no gene match: 19. The CDR3 DNA is TGTGCCAGCAGCCCCCGCAGCGGGAATTGGAGGTTAGCTGAGCAGTTCTTC. Translating it yields CASSPRSGNWRLAEQFF.